This T cell receptor beta chain is from a study of CD8+ T cells in alopecia areata. Per the germline V gene, CDR1 is LNHDA and CDR2 is SQIVND (reference sequence). The CDR3 runs 14 residues. V gave up 5 bases and J gave up 5 bases, with 13 bases separating them. Investigators isolated RNA and reverse transcribed it into cDNA to act as the sequencing template. Assay used: immunoSEQ multiplex PCR; TCRdb lists only in-frame clones, some missing. The data contain more than 100,000 clones, just over 85% of them singletons. Treatment denoted: oral pan-JAK inhibitor, 5-10 mg twice daily. This clone was seen a handful of times.

This sequence originates from a human donor with alopecia areata. Source: CD8+ T cells sorted from blood, taken at week 34, from a patient treated with tofacitinib. This chain joins TRBV19 and TRBJ2-4; D gene ambiguous. The CDR3 nucleotides are TGTGCCAGTAGTTGGGGAATCCCTCAAAACATTCAGTACTTC. Protein sequence: CASSWGIPQNIQYF. Combining the CDR3 with reference TRBV19 and TRBJ2-4 gives the whole variable domain DGGITQSPKYLFRKEGQNVTLSCEQNLNHDAMYWYRQDPGQGLRLIYYSQIVNDFQKGDIAEGYSVSREKKESFPLTVTSAQKNPTAFYLCASSWGIPQNIQYFGAGTRLSVL.